This T cell receptor beta chain is drawn from a study of blood T cells in healthy people across ages. General study points: When set beside aged donors, long-lived donors presented more naive CD4+ cells and higher diversity.

This clonotype was counted at least ten times. Its target is unknown. Total RNA, at least 5.5 micrograms per sample, was extracted from PBMCs. Trimming pared 6 bases from V and 3 bases from J, leaving 14 bases between. CDR3 length: 14 amino acids. With a J-beta primer mix and a sample-barcoded 5' primer, a second PCR ran about 7 to 11 cycles. TCRdb ran MiXCR on the 5' RACE reads and lists one entry per CDR3 protein. The table includes 600,000 or so distinct CDR3 sequences, approximately 30% detected once. The chain combines TRBV12-3 or TRBV12-4 with TRBJ1-2; D remains ambiguous. The TCR originated in a woman older than 75 in good health. The specimen sequenced was blood. CDR3 nucleotide sequence: TGTGCCAGCAGGGCAGCAGGCGTGGACTATGGCTACACCTTC. It is translated as CASRAAGVDYGYTF.